Only a few counts were recorded for the clone carrying this TCR beta chain. This sample is drawn from a study of T-cell reconstitution after alpha-beta-depleted transplantation in children. The CDR3 covers 14 residues. The V end was cut by 4 bases, the J end by 3 bases, with 13 bases between. Germline assignment: CDR1 SEHNR and CDR2 FQNEAQ (reference sequence). Unique molecular identifiers were incorporated into the prepared TCRbeta library. TCRdb analysed the PCR reads with MiXCR anew, one entry per CDR3 protein. This table has 150,000 to 200,000 distinct CDR3 sequences, around 7% appearing once. This TCR was sampled from a human donor who donated a stem cell graft to a child with Wiskott-Aldrich syndrome. The J gene is TRBJ2-7, the V gene TRBV7-9; D uncertain. This specimen was PBMCs from the stem cell graft donor, taken from the stem cell graft. CDR3 DNA: TGTGCCAGCAGCTCCAGTAGAGAGGACTACGAGCAGTACTTC. Its translation is CASSSSREDYEQYF.